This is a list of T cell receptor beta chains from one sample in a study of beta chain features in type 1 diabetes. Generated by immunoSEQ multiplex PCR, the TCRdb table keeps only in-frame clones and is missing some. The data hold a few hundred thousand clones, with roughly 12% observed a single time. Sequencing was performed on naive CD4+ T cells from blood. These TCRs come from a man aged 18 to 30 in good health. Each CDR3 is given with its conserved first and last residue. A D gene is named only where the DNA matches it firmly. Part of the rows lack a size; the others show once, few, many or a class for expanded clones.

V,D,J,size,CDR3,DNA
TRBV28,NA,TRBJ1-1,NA,CASSLGLMNTEAFF,TGTGCCAGCAGTTTGGGACTCATGAACACTGAAGCTTTCTTT
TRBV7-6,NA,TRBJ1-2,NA,CASSLPDSLSLAF,TGTGCCAGCAGCTTACCCGACAGCCTGTCCCTGGCCTTC
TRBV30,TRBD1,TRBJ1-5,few,CAWDTGAQPQHF,TGTGCCTGGGATACAGGGGCTCAGCCCCAGCATTTT
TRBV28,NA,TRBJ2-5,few,CAHVGGLGETQYF,TGTGCCCACGTGGGGGGGCTCGGGGAGACCCAGTACTTC
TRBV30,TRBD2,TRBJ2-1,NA,CAWSGGGEQFF,TGTGCCTGGAGTGGGGGGGGTGAGCAGTTCTTC
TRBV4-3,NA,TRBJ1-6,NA,CASSQSTGPDSPLHF,TGCGCCAGCAGCCAATCAACAGGGCCCGATTCACCCCTCCACTTT
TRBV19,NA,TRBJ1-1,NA,CASSISGVGEAFF,TGTGCCAGTAGTATCTCGGGGGTCGGTGAAGCTTTCTTT
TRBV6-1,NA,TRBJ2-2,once,CASPEANTGELFF,TGTGCCAGCCCAGAAGCGAACACCGGGGAGCTGTTTTTT
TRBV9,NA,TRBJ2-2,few,CASSVSAIGELFF,TGTGCCAGCAGCGTCTCCGCGATCGGGGAGCTGTTTTTT
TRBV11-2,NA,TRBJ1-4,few,CASSLQIKLFF,TGTGCCAGCAGCTTACAGATAAAACTGTTTTTT
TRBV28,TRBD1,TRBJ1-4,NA,CASSSGQVSEKLFF,TGTGCCAGCAGTTCTGGACAGGTTTCGGAAAAACTGTTTTTT
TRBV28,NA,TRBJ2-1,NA,CASSSWGSLYNEQFF,TGTGCCAGCAGTTCTTGGGGCTCCCTCTACAATGAGCAGTTCTTC
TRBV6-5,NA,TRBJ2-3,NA,CASSYSEGAGTDTQYF,TGTGCCAGCAGTTACTCGGAAGGGGCGGGCACAGATACGCAGTATTTT
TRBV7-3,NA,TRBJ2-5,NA,CASSLEYRETQYF,TGTGCCAGCAGCTTAGAATATCGGGAGACCCAGTACTTC
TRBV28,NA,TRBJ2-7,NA,CASSLWGRDSYEQYF,TGTGCCAGCAGTTTATGGGGCCGGGACTCCTACGAGCAGTACTTC
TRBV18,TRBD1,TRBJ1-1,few,CASSPTGTGMNTEAFF,TGTGCCAGCTCACCGACAGGGACCGGAATGAACACTGAAGCTTTCTTT
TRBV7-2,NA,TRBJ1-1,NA,CASSLGQGPEAFF,TGTGCCAGCAGCTTAGGTCAGGGCCCTGAAGCTTTCTTT
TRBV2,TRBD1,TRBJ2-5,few,CASRTGTADQYF,TGTGCCAGCAGAACCGGGACAGCCGACCAGTACTTC
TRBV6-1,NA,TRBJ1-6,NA,CASSERSLRSLHF,TGTGCCAGCAGTGAACGGAGCCTACGGTCCCTCCACTTT
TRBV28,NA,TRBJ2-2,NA,CASSIPGHQNTGELFF,TGTGCCAGCAGTATACCCGGACACCAGAACACCGGGGAGCTGTTTTTT
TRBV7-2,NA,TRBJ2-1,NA,CASSLGGRDGTGFF,TGTGCCAGCAGCTTAGGGGGTAGGGATGGTACAGGGTTCTTC
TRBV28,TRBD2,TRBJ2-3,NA,CASDGMSGREDTQYF,TGTGCCAGCGACGGCATGAGTGGGAGGGAGGATACGCAGTATTTT
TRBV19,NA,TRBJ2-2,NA,CASSRGNTGELFF,TGTGCCAGTAGTAGAGGGAACACCGGGGAGCTGTTTTTT
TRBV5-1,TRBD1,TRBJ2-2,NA,CASSFTGTGDTGELFF,TGCGCCAGCAGCTTTACCGGGACAGGGGACACCGGGGAGCTGTTTTTT
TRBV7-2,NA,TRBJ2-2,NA,CASSLVRGRYGELFF,TGTGCCAGCAGCTTAGTTCGGGGGAGGTACGGGGAGCTGTTTTTT
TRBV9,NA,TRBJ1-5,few,CASSIDGYSNQPQHF,TGTGCCAGCAGCATAGACGGTTATAGCAATCAGCCCCAGCATTTT
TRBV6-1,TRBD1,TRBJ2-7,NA,CASSGQGGPYEQYF,TGTGCCAGCAGTGGACAGGGCGGACCCTACGAGCAGTACTTC
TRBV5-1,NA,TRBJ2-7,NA,CASSPKVSGYEQYF,TGCGCCAGCAGCCCGAAGGTTTCGGGCTACGAGCAGTACTTC
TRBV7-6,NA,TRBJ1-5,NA,CASSLGRSGQPQHF,TGTGCCAGCAGCTTAGGGCGGTCGGGACAGCCCCAGCATTTT
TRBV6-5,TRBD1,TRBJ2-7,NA,CASSPRTGTYEQYF,TGTGCCAGCAGTCCCCGGACAGGGACCTACGAGCAGTACTTC
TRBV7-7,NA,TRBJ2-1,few,CASSHGLAPPDEQFF,TGTGCTAGCAGCCACGGGCTAGCGCCGCCCGATGAGCAGTTCTTC
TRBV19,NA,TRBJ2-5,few,CASTPGTSQETQYF,TGTGCCAGTACTCCCGGGACAAGCCAAGAGACCCAGTACTTC
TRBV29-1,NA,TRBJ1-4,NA,CSVAPRYNEKLFF,TGCAGCGTTGCCCCGAGGTATAATGAAAAACTGTTTTTT
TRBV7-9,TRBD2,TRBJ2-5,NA,CASSSGEVAGGPRETQYF,TGTGCCAGCAGCTCGGGGGAAGTAGCGGGAGGGCCGCGAGAGACCCAGTACTTC
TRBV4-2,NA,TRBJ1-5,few,CASSQEIAGNSNQPQHF,TGTGCCAGCAGCCAAGAAATAGCCGGAAATAGCAATCAGCCCCAGCATTTT
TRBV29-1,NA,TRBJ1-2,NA,CSVFDYYGYTF,TGCAGCGTTTTCGACTATTACGGCTACACCTTC
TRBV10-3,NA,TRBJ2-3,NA,CAISEQSVRTDTQYF,TGTGCCATCAGTGAGCAAAGTGTCAGAACAGATACGCAGTATTTT
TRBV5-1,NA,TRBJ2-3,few,CASSLGAGIGTDTQYF,TGCGCCAGCAGCTTGGGCGCGGGGATCGGCACAGATACGCAGTATTTT
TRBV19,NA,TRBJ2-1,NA,CASSIGRDSWITQFF,TGTGCCAGTAGTATAGGCCGGGACTCCTGGATAACACAGTTCTTC
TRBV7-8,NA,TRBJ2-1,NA,CASSPLGGNYNEQFF,TGTGCCAGCAGCCCCCTGGGCGGGAACTACAATGAGCAGTTCTTC